The next 20 T cell receptor beta chains were all read from a single sample in a study of long-term antiretroviral therapy in people with HIV. Investigators performed immunoSEQ version v3.0 at survey level. The protocol was immunoSEQ multiplex PCR, while the TCRdb copy is restricted to in-frame clones and leaves out a portion. The repertoire consists of about 21,000 clones, with approximately 80% occurring once and the leading ten covering about 4%. The sample consisted of unsorted PBMCs, taken approximately 4 years after starting antiretroviral therapy. These receptors all stem from a man younger than 35 with HIV.

This rearrangement joins TRBV9 to TRBJ2-1; D possibly corresponds to TRBD1 (6 bases). Trimming left V 4 bases short and J 2 bases short, with 10 bases between. This CDR3 has 14 residues. Germline V gives CDR1 SGDLS, CDR2 YYNGEE. CDR3 region: CASSHQGTYNEQFF. CDR3 DNA sequence: TGTGCCAGCAGCCATCAGGGGACCTACAATGAGCAGTTCTTC.

The chain recombines TRBV19 with TRBJ2-1, with D possibly matching TRBD1 (5 bases). V shed 4 bases and J shed 8 bases, with 9 bases lying between them. The germline V gene encodes CDR1 LNHDA and CDR2 SQIVND (reference sequence). The CDR3 has 12 amino acids. The DNA of the CDR3 is TGTGCCAGTAGTACCCAGGGCCATGAGCAGTTCTTC. This sequence encodes CASSTQGHEQFF.

The rearrangement joins TRBV5-1 to TRBJ1-5, with D hard to call. The CDR3 length is 15 residues. CDR1 and CDR2 (germline): SGHRS, YFSETQ. V shed 0 bases and J shed 1 base, with 8 bases lying between them. The CDR3 protein is CASSLEGGSNQPQHF. DNA of the CDR3: TGCGCCAGCAGCTTGGAAGGCGGAAGCAATCAGCCCCAGCATTTT.

The chain joins TRBV6-5 to TRBJ1-3; a weak D match, TRBD1 (5 bases). Trimming took 7 bases from V and 4 from J, leaving 11 bases between them. This CDR3 region has 13 residues. In germline, CDR1 is MNHEY, CDR2 SVGAGI. The CDR3 DNA reads TGTGCCAGCACTGGGGCATTAGGAAACACCATATATTTT. It codes for CASTGALGNTIYF.

This clone has more than one count but fewer than ten. This chain links TRBV19 with TRBJ1-1; D not certain. The CDR3 has 17 residues. Germline CDR1 and CDR2: LNHDA and SQIVND (reference sequence). Deletions cut 7 bases from V and 1 base from J, with 22 bases between. CDR3 sequence reads: CASTAASLNLPNTEAFF. The DNA of the CDR3 is TGTGCCAGTACGGCTGCAAGTCTCAACTTACCGAACACTGAAGCTTTCTTT.

The chain links TRBV28 to TRBJ2-7; TRBD2 matches at 8 bases. The CDR3 loop spans 14 amino acids. Germline loops: CDR1 MDHEN, CDR2 SYDVKM. V lost 6 bases to trimming and J lost 2 bases; unmatched junction nucleotides: 6. CDR3 amino acids: CASRRAGLAYEQYV. The DNA for the CDR3 is TGTGCCAGCAGACGAGCGGGACTAGCCTACGAGCAGTACGTC.

The V and J genes are TRBV7-6 and TRBJ2-3; unclear D gene. The CDR3 extends over 14 amino acids. Looked up from germline, CDR1 is SGHVS and CDR2 is FNYEAQ. The ends were cut back, 1 base at V and 3 bases at J, with 8 bases in the middle. CDR3: CASSLDPFTDTQYF. CDR3 nucleotide sequence: TGTGCCAGCAGCTTAGATCCATTTACAGATACGCAGTATTTT. Together with reference TRBV7-6 and TRBJ2-3, the CDR3 gives the full variable domain: GAGVSQSPRYKVTKRGQDVALRCDPISGHVSLYWYRQALGQGPEFLTYFNYEAQQDKSGLPNDRFSAERPEGSISTLTIQRTEQRDSAMYRCASSLDPFTDTQYFGPGTRLTVL.

This clone was observed a single time. V gene TRBV28 combines with J gene TRBJ2-7, with D maybe TRBD1 (5 bases). V shed 8 bases and J shed 0 bases, with 8 bases lying between them. CDR3 length equals 12 residues. Germline V gene sequence: CDR1 MDHEN, CDR2 SYDVKM. In DNA form, the CDR3 reads TGTGCCAGCGGGGCCAGCTCCTACGAGCAGTACTTC. It is translated as CASGASSYEQYF. Based on the CDR3 plus reference TRBV28 and TRBJ2-7, the full variable domain is DVKVTQSSRYLVKRTGEKVFLECVQDMDHENMFWYRQDPGLGLRLIYFSYDVKMKEKGDIPEGYSVSREKKERFSLILESASTNQTSMYLCASGASSYEQYFGPGTRLTVT.

The V and J genes are TRBV7-9 and TRBJ1-2; maybe TRBD1 (5 bases). The V and J ends lost 1 base and 7 bases respectively, with 10 bases between them. The CDR3 runs 13 residues. CDR1 and CDR2 from the germline V gene are SEHNR and FQNEAQ (reference sequence). CDR3 nucleotides: TGTGCCAGCAGCTTAGTGGGACCCGCTGGCTACACCTTC. Protein: CASSLVGPAGYTF.

The chain couples TRBV5-1 to TRBJ2-3; the D call may be TRBD1 or TRBD2 (5 bases each). Germline V gene data show CDR1 as SGHRS and CDR2 as YFSETQ. V was pared by 0 bases and J by 5 bases, with 13 bases between. This CDR3 is built from 15 residues. The CDR3 region is CASSLDGGPGDTQYF. CDR3 sequence (DNA): TGCGCCAGCAGCTTGGATGGGGGTCCAGGAGATACGCAGTATTTT.

This chain joins TRBV28 and TRBJ1-1; a weak D match, TRBD1 (5 bases). With 2 bases removed from V and 3 bases from J, the gap between germline ends came to 13 bases. The V gene's germline CDR1 is MDHEN and CDR2 SYDVKM. The CDR3 covers 15 residues. CDR3 sequence (DNA): TGTGCCAGCAGTTTACGGGGCGTTGGACACACTGAAGCTTTCTTT. Translating it yields CASSLRGVGHTEAFF. Based on the CDR3 plus reference TRBV28 and TRBJ1-1, the full variable domain is DVKVTQSSRYLVKRTGEKVFLECVQDMDHENMFWYRQDPGLGLRLIYFSYDVKMKEKGDIPEGYSVSREKKERFSLILESASTNQTSMYLCASSLRGVGHTEAFFGQGTRLTVV.

This clone was seen just once. V is TRBV5-4 and J is TRBJ1-2; D gene uncertain. CDR1 is SGHNT and CDR2 is YYREEE in the germline V gene (reference sequence). V lost 0 bases and J 4 bases, leaving 10 bases between the germline ends. This CDR3 has 14 amino acids. CDR3 nucleotide sequence: TGTGCCAGCAGCTTGGTACAGAGTCTCTATGGCTACACCTTC. Translated: CASSLVQSLYGYTF.

The chain joins TRBV6-5 to TRBJ2-5; D may be TRBD1 (5 bases). The CDR3 loop spans 13 amino acids. Trimming stripped 8 bases from V and 7 bases from J, with 17 bases between. Germline CDR1 MNHEY, CDR2 SVGAGI. The DNA for the CDR3 is TGTGCCAGCTTCGACCCTCTCCAGGGGACCCAGTACTTC. This codes for CASFDPLQGTQYF.

V usage is TRBV5-1 and J usage is TRBJ1-6, with D unresolved. From germline, CDR1 is SGHRS and CDR2 YFSETQ. This CDR3 has 13 amino acids. Trimming removed 2 bases at V and 6 bases at J, with 6 bases between. The DNA of the CDR3 is TGCGCCAGCAGCTTACAGATTAATTCACCCCTCCACTTT. This translates into CASSLQINSPLHF.

The genes are TRBV7-9 and TRBJ2-1; D remains unclear. The V and J ends lost 11 bases and 0 bases respectively, with 5 bases between them. Germline CDR1 and CDR2: SEHNR and FQNEAQ (reference sequence). The CDR3 consists of 11 residues. CDR3 protein: CAGRSYNEQFF. CDR3 sequence (DNA): TGTGCCGGCCGCTCCTACAATGAGCAGTTCTTC.

The gene calls are TRBV4-1 and TRBJ2-1, with TRBD2 identical over 7 bases. CDR3 length equals 17 residues. The germline V gene has CDR1 MGHRA and CDR2 YSYEKL. J lost 2 bases, V lost 0 bases, and 7 bases had no gene match. The CDR3 loop reads CASSQDRSRGAYNEQFF. The DNA of the CDR3 is TGCGCCAGCAGCCAAGACCGTAGCCGGGGGGCCTACAATGAGCAGTTCTTC.

The V gene is TRBV9, the J gene TRBJ1-2, with D unclear. Germline CDR1 is SGDLS and CDR2 is YYNGEE. The CDR3 spans 12 residues. V shed 4 bases and J shed 4 bases, with 8 bases lying between them. CDR3: CASSPGVYGYTF. The CDR3 nucleotides read TGTGCCAGCAGCCCAGGAGTCTATGGCTACACCTTC.

The chain recombines TRBV11-2 with TRBJ1-1, with TRBD1 matching over 9 bases. Germline CDR1 is SGHAT and CDR2 is FQNNGV. V lost 5 bases and J lost 4; bases outside the gene matches: 8. The CDR3 spans 15 residues. The CDR3 loop reads CASSLRDREGTEAFF. CDR3 DNA: TGTGCCAGCAGCCTCCGGGACAGGGAAGGCACTGAAGCTTTCTTT.

The V gene is TRBV27, the J gene TRBJ1-1; 7 bases agree with TRBD1. The CDR3 spans 14 residues. V lost 6 bases and J lost 1; bases outside the gene matches: 5. Germline CDR1 reads MNHEY; CDR2 reads SMNVEV (reference sequence). CDR3: CASRHTGANTEAFF. The CDR3 DNA sequence: TGTGCCAGCAGACACACAGGGGCGAACACTGAAGCTTTCTTT.

On this clone itself: Other DNA variants within this sample encode the same CDR3. The chain carries TRBV6-5 and TRBJ1-6; no firm D call. Germline loops: CDR1 MNHEY, CDR2 SVGAGI. The CDR3 runs 15 residues. The V end lost 0 bases, the J end lost 0 bases, and 3 bases lay between the germline ends. CDR3 loop: CASSYSASYNSPLHF. In DNA, the CDR3 is TGTGCCAGCAGTTACTCCGCCTCCTATAATTCACCCCTCCACTTT.